The 27 T cell receptor beta chains in this list originate from one sample, sequenced in a study of blood T cell repertoires in COVID-19. The method was immunoSEQ multiplex PCR; TCRdb's version includes in-frame clones alone and lacks a portion of them. The sample has under 85,000 clones, approximately 86% seen once; the top ten hold 6% to 8%. Sequenced sample: peripheral blood. The receptors stem from a man aged 65 to 79 with acute or convalescent COVID-19.

This chain uses TRBV19 with TRBJ2-2; TRBD1 agrees at 9 bases. The CDR3 has 16 residues. Germline V gene sequence: CDR1 LNHDA, CDR2 SQIVND (reference sequence). V shed 1 base and J 6 bases; nucleotides not matched to a gene: 6. CDR3 protein: CASSIAGTGRAGELFF. In DNA form, the CDR3 reads TGTGCCAGTAGTATAGCTGGGACAGGGAGGGCCGGGGAGCTGTTTTTT.

This sequence joins TRBV29-1 and TRBJ2-1; D may be TRBD1 (5 bases). Trimming left V 7 bases short and J 9 bases short, with 16 bases between. CDR1 and CDR2 (germline): SQVTM, ANQGSEA. The CDR3 loop spans 12 amino acids. The CDR3 protein is CSGGSATSEQFF. The CDR3 region has the DNA TGCAGCGGGGGCAGTGCTACGAGTGAGCAGTTCTTC.

This clone was observed a single time. V usage is TRBV5-5 and J usage is TRBJ2-7, with 9 bases lining up with TRBD1. The V segment lost 3 bases and the J segment 0 bases; nucleotides outside the gene matches: 4. Germline V lookup: CDR1 SGHKS, CDR2 YYEKEE (reference sequence). The CDR3 runs to 15 residues. In nucleotides, the CDR3 is TGTGCCAGCAGCTACACGACAGGGGGCTCCTACGAGCAGTACTTC. Translated: CASSYTTGGSYEQYF. The entire variable domain, with the rest obtained from reference TRBV5-5 and TRBJ2-7, is as follows: DAGVTQSPTHLIKTRGQQVTLRCSPISGHKSVSWYQQVLGQGPQFIFQYYEKEERGRGNFPDRFSARQFPNYSSELNVNALLLGDSALYLCASSYTTGGSYEQYFGPGTRLTVT.

The rearrangement joins TRBV29-1 to TRBJ2-3; 10 bases map to TRBD2. V dropped 7 bases and J dropped 4; count of bases not matched to a gene: 11. The CDR3 consists of 15 residues. Germline V gene data show CDR1 as SQVTM and CDR2 as ANQGSEA. The CDR3 sequence is CSASGLAGVADTQYF. CDR3 DNA sequence: TGCAGCGCCTCTGGGCTAGCGGGAGTCGCAGATACGCAGTATTTT.

Here the CDR3 reads CASSYSGTLNQPQHF. The CDR3 coding sequence is TGTGCCAGCAGTTACTCCGGGACACTCAATCAGCCCCAGCATTTT. The V and J genes are TRBV6-5 and TRBJ1-5, with TRBD1 as a possible D gene (6 bases). The CDR3 has 15 amino acids. Germline V gene data show CDR1 as MNHEY and CDR2 as SVGAGI. The germline V and J ends were trimmed by 0 bases and 3 bases, with 9 bases remaining between them.

This chain joins TRBV5-4 and TRBJ2-1; 7 bases map to TRBD2. This CDR3 region has 15 residues. Germline CDR1 reads SGHNT; CDR2 reads YYREEE (reference sequence). With V trimmed by 4 bases and J by 8 bases, 12 bases remained unmatched. The CDR3 bases are TGTGCCAGCAGCCCCCCCGGGGAGGGGAGCTATGAGCAGTTCTTC. Translated, it gives CASSPPGEGSYEQFF.

In its sample, this clone ranks as medium-sized. This sequence joins TRBV7-3 and TRBJ2-3; TRBD1 matches at 11 bases. Germline CDR1 is SGHTA and CDR2 is FQGTGA. Trimming removed 4 bases from V and 3 bases from J; junction bases left unmatched: 9. The CDR3 sequence is 17 residues long. The CDR3 region has the DNA TGTGCCAGCAGCTCGCCGGGACAGGGGGTGAGAACAGATACGCAGTATTTT. This sequence encodes CASSSPGQGVRTDTQYF.

The V call is TRBV11-2, the J call TRBJ2-7; D might be TRBD1 (6 bases). V lost 2 bases and J 2 bases, leaving 19 bases between the germline ends. The CDR3 covers 17 residues. Per the germline V gene, CDR1 is SGHAT and CDR2 is FQNNGV. The CDR3 DNA reads TGTGCCAGCAGCTTATCCTACTACCGGGACAAGACCTACGAGCAGTACTTC. This gives the protein CASSLSYYRDKTYEQYF.

CDR3 residues: CASSVDISIETQYF. The CDR3 nucleotides are TGTGCCAGCAGCGTAGATATTAGTATTGAGACCCAGTACTTC. The chain has TRBV9 and TRBJ2-5; D is undetermined. Germline-derived CDR1 and CDR2 are SGDLS and YYNGEE. The CDR3 runs to 14 residues. Trimming took 0 bases from V and 5 from J, leaving 11 bases between them.

The chain joins TRBV28 to TRBJ1-4; D is unresolved. The V end was cut by 9 bases, the J end by 4 bases, with 9 bases between. Germline-derived CDR1 and CDR2 are MDHEN and SYDVKM. The CDR3 is 12 amino acids. The CDR3 DNA follows: TGTGCCAGTAGCGAGGATAATGAAAAACTGTTTTTT. The encoded protein is CASSEDNEKLFF.

The rearrangement uses TRBV28 and TRBJ1-5; tentative D call: TRBD1 (6 bases). The CDR3 covers 14 residues. Per germline, CDR1 MDHEN and CDR2 SYDVKM. The ends were cut back, 8 bases at V and 5 bases at J, with 16 bases in the middle. This CDR3 reads CASRFGQLYQPQHF. The CDR3 DNA is TGTGCCAGCCGATTCGGACAGCTCTATCAGCCCCAGCATTTT.

This clone has at least ten counts. This chain joins TRBV5-4 and TRBJ2-1; D is undetermined. Germline assignment: CDR1 SGHNT and CDR2 YYREEE (reference sequence). The length of the CDR3 is 13 residues. V gave up 0 bases and J gave up 8 bases, with 9 bases separating them. CDR3 in amino acids: CASSLAVSHEQFF. The CDR3 nucleotides read TGTGCCAGCAGCTTGGCTGTGTCTCATGAGCAGTTCTTC.

This clone was observed once. CDR3 DNA: TGTGCCACCGGGACAAGGAACACCGGGGAGCTGTTTTTT. It encodes CATGTRNTGELFF. J is TRBJ2-2 and V is TRBV24-1; tentatively, D is TRBD1 (6 bases). The CDR3 spans 13 residues. The V end was cut by 9 bases, the J end by 1 base, with 8 bases between. Germline lookup yields CDR1 KGHDR and CDR2 SFDVKD.

The CDR3 sequence is CASSLRVAGGGLNEQFF. For the CDR3, the DNA is TGCGCCAGCAGCTTGAGGGTAGCGGGAGGGGGCCTCAATGAGCAGTTCTTC. The chain combines TRBV5-1 with TRBJ2-1; TRBD2 aligns across 11 bases. Trimming removed 1 base from V and 6 bases from J; junction bases left unmatched: 9. CDR1 SGHRS and CDR2 YFSETQ come from the germline V gene. This CDR3 spans 17 amino acids.

The V gene is TRBV3-1 (or the pseudogene TRBV3-2), the J gene TRBJ1-2; no firm D call. Trimming removed 1 base at V and 13 bases at J, with 13 bases between. Per the germline V gene, CDR1 is LGHDT and CDR2 is YNNKEL (reference sequence). The CDR3 spans 12 residues. CDR3 bases: TGTGCCAGCAGCCAAGCCTTTCGAACGGTCACCTTC. Residues: CASSQAFRTVTF.

This rearrangement joins TRBV6-2 or TRBV6-3 to TRBJ2-7, with 8 nucleotides matching TRBD1. The CDR3 runs 14 residues. Germline V gene lookup returns CDR1 MNHEY and CDR2 SVGEGT. V lost 6 bases, J lost 2 bases, and 6 bases stayed unmatched. The CDR3 DNA reads as TGTGCCAGCAGCGACAGGGGTGGGGCCTACGAGCAGTACTTC. Protein product: CASSDRGGAYEQYF.

The rearrangement uses TRBV5-1 and TRBJ1-1; 10 bases line up with TRBD1. The CDR3 runs to 16 residues. In germline, CDR1 is SGHRS, CDR2 YFSETQ. V trimming: 4 bases; J trimming: 3 bases; junction bases outside the gene matches: 9. CDR3 nucleotide sequence: TGCGCCAGCAGCACTGGACAGGGGGTGAAGGACACTGAAGCTTTCTTT. This gives the protein CASSTGQGVKDTEAFF.

The chain uses TRBV5-1 and TRBJ2-5; D perhaps matches TRBD1 (6 bases). The CDR3 extends over 14 amino acids. Germline-derived CDR1 and CDR2 are SGHRS and YFSETQ. Trimming shortened V by 1 base and J by 1 base, and 8 bases separated the two germline ends. CDR3 in amino acids: CASSLQGTQETQYF. The DNA of the CDR3 is TGCGCCAGCAGCTTGCAGGGGACCCAAGAGACCCAGTACTTC.

J is TRBJ2-7 and V is TRBV3-1 (or the pseudogene TRBV3-2); 15 nucleotides match TRBD2. From germline, CDR1 is LGHDT and CDR2 YNNKEL (reference sequence). The length of the CDR3 is 16 residues. V lost 6 bases to trimming and J lost 3 bases; unmatched junction nucleotides: 6. The CDR3 DNA sequence: TGTGCCAGCAGTCGGACTAGCGGGAGGGCCCTCTACGAGCAGTACTTC. This sequence encodes CASSRTSGRALYEQYF.

J is TRBJ1-4 and V is TRBV2, with a possible D match to TRBD1 (6 bases). This CDR3 is built from 12 residues. Germline V lookup: CDR1 SNHLY, CDR2 FYNNEI. V was clipped by 11 bases and J by 3 bases, with 10 bases between them. The CDR3 is CAGRTANEKLFF. The CDR3 DNA reads as TGTGCCGGACGGACAGCTAATGAAAAACTGTTTTTT.

This chain joins TRBV7-2 and TRBJ1-1; the match to TRBD1 covers 11 bases. The CDR3 contains 17 residues. The V gene end was trimmed by 5 bases and the J gene end by 1 base; junction bases not matched to a gene: 9. Per germline, CDR1 SGHTA and CDR2 FQGNSA. The CDR3 bases are TGTGCCAGCAGCCCGCGGACAGGGGGCAGGGGGAACACTGAAGCTTTCTTT. It codes for CASSPRTGGRGNTEAFF.

The chain employs TRBV28 and TRBJ2-3; 11 bases match TRBD2. V lost 3 bases and J lost 4; bases outside the gene matches: 3. This CDR3 is 15 amino acids long. Germline CDR1 is MDHEN and CDR2 is SYDVKM. The DNA for the CDR3 is TGTGCCAGCAGTTTGTCGGGACTAGCGGCAGATACGCAGTATTTT. It yields the protein CASSLSGLAADTQYF.

J is TRBJ2-3 and V is TRBV29-1; TRBD1 aligns across 8 bases. After removal of 5 bases from V and 1 base from J, the junction contained 8 bases not matched to a gene. CDR1 and CDR2 from the germline V gene are SQVTM and ANQGSEA. CDR3 length: 15 residues. The CDR3 reads CSVNNRGEGTDTQYF. The CDR3 DNA follows: TGCAGCGTTAACAACAGGGGGGAAGGCACAGATACGCAGTATTTT.

This chain uses TRBV7-2 with TRBJ2-5; 10 bases are shared with TRBD2. V was clipped by 2 bases and J by 3 bases; unmatched bases: 12. Germline lookup yields CDR1 SGHTA and CDR2 FQGNSA. The length of the CDR3 is 18 residues. The CDR3 bases are TGTGCCAGCAGCTTAAGGCTAGCGGGGGCCGCCGGGAAAGAGACCCAGTACTTC. Translating it yields CASSLRLAGAAGKETQYF. The full variable domain, in which reference TRBV7-2 and TRBJ2-5 provide the parts outside the CDR3, is GAGVSQSPSNKVTEKGKDVELRCDPISGHTALYWYRQSLGQGLEFLIYFQGNSAPDKSGLPSDRFSAERTGGSVSTLTIQRTQQEDSAVYLCASSLRLAGAAGKETQYFGPGTRLLVL.

The genes are TRBV2 and TRBJ1-5; 7 bases align to TRBD1. There are 13 residues in the CDR3. Looked up from germline, CDR1 is SNHLY and CDR2 is FYNNEI. After removal of 5 bases from V and 4 bases from J, the junction contained 2 bases not matched to a gene. In DNA, the CDR3 is TGTGCCAGCAGTTGGGACAGAAATCAGCCCCAGCATTTT. It encodes CASSWDRNQPQHF.

This rearrangement joins TRBV7-3 to TRBJ1-4; 9 bases agree with TRBD1. This CDR3 spans 17 amino acids. With 5 bases clipped from V and 3 bases from J, the junction kept 10 bases outside the gene matches. CDR1 is SGHTA, CDR2 FQGTGA, per germline. The CDR3, as DNA: TGTGCCAGCAGCCCACCGGGACAGGGTACAGCTAATGAAAAACTGTTTTTT. Translation gives CASSPPGQGTANEKLFF.

J is TRBJ2-1 and V is TRBV7-2, with 7 bases fitting TRBD1. From germline, CDR1 is SGHTA and CDR2 FQGNSA. The length of the CDR3 is 14 residues. The V gene end was trimmed by 4 bases and the J gene end by 4 bases; junction bases not matched to a gene: 4. CDR3: CASSSDRSYNEQFF. CDR3 sequence (DNA): TGTGCCAGCAGCTCGGACAGGTCTTACAATGAGCAGTTCTTC.